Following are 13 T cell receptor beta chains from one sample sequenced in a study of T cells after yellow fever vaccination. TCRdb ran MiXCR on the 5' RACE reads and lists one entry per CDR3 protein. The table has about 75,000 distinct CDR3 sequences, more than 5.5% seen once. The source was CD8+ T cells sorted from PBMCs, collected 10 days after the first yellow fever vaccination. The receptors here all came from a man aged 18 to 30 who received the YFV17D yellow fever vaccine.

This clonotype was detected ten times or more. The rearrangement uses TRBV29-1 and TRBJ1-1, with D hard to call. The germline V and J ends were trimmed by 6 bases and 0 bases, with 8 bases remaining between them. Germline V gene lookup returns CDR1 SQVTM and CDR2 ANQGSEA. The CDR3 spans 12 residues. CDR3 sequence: CSVTPMNTEAFF. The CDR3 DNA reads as TGCAGCGTGACGCCAATGAACACTGAAGCTTTCTTT. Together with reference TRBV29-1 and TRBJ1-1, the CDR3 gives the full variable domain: SAVISQKPSRDICQRGTSLTIQCQVDSQVTMMFWYRQQPGQSLTLIATANQGSEATYESGFVIDKFPISRPNLTFSTLTVSNMSPEDSSIYLCSVTPMNTEAFFGQGTRLTVV.

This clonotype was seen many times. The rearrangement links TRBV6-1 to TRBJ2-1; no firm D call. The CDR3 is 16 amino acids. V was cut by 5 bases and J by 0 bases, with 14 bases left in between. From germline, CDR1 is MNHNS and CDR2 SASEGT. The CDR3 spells CASSPSGVRSYNEQFF. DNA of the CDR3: TGTGCCAGCAGTCCCTCTGGCGTACGCTCCTACAATGAGCAGTTCTTC.

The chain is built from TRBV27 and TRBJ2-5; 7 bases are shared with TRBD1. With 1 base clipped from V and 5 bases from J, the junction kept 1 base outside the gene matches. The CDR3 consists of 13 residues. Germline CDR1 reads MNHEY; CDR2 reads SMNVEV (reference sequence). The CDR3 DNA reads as TGTGCCAGCAGTTTATACAGGGGCGAGACCCAGTACTTC. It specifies CASSLYRGETQYF.

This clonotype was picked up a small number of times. The DNA for the CDR3 is TGCAGCGTTCAGGATTCACTTAGGACCTACAATGAGCAGTTCTTC. This sequence encodes CSVQDSLRTYNEQFF. The chain combines TRBV29-1 with TRBJ2-1; D unclear. Trimming cost V 5 bases and J 2 bases, with 16 bases left between them. CDR1 is SQVTM and CDR2 is ANQGSEA in the germline V gene. The CDR3 consists of 15 residues.

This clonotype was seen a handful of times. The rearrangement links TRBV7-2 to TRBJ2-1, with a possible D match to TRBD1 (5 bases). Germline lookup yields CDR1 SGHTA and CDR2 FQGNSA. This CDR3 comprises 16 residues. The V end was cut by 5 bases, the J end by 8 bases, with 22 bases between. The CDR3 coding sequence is TGTGCCAGCAGCCCTCATGAGTACACGTTGGGGCATGAGCAGTTCTTC. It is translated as CASSPHEYTLGHEQFF.

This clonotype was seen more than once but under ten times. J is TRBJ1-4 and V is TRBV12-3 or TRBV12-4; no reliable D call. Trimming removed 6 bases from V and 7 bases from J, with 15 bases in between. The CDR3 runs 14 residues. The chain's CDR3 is CASSPREPTEKLFF. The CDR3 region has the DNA TGTGCCAGCAGCCCCCGGGAGCCTACTGAAAAACTGTTTTTT.

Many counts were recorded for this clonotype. The CDR3 region is CASSLWRRETQYF. DNA of the CDR3: TGTGCCAGCAGCTTGTGGAGGCGGGAGACCCAGTACTTC. The chain recombines TRBV5-5 with TRBJ2-5; D perhaps matches TRBD2 (5 bases). Trimming took off 1 base at V and 5 bases at J, with 9 bases between the two ends. The CDR3 sequence is 13 residues long. Germline V gene lookup returns CDR1 SGHKS and CDR2 YYEKEE (reference sequence).

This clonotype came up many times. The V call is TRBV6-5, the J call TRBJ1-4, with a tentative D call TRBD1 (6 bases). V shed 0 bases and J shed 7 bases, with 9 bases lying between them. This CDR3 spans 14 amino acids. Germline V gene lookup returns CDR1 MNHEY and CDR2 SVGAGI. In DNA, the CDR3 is TGTGCCAGCAGTTACTCTGGGGGGCGTGAAAAACTGTTTTTT. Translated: CASSYSGGREKLFF.

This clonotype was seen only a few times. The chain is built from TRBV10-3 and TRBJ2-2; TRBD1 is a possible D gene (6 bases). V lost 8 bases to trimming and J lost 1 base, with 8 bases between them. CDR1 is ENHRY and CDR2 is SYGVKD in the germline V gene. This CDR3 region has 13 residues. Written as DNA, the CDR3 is TGTGCCATCTTCAGGGGGAACACCGGGGAGCTGTTTTTT. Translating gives CAIFRGNTGELFF.

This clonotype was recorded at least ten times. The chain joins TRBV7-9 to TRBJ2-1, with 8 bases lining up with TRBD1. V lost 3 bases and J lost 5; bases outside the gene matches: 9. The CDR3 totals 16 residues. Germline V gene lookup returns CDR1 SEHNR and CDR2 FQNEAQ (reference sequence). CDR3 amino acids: CASSLGRTGPHNEQFF. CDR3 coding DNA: TGTGCCAGCAGCTTGGGGCGGACAGGGCCGCACAATGAGCAGTTCTTC. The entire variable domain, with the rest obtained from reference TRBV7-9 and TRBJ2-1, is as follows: DTGVSQNPRHKITKRGQNVTFRCDPISEHNRLYWYRQTLGQGPEFLTYFQNEAQLEKSRLLSDRFSAERPKGSFSTLEIQRTEQGDSAMYLCASSLGRTGPHNEQFFGPGTRLTVL.

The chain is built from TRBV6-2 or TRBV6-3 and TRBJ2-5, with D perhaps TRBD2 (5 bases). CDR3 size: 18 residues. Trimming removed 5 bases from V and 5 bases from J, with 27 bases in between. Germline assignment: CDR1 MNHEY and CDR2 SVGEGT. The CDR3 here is CASSDGINPSHRAETQYF. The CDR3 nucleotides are TGTGCCAGCAGTGACGGGATCAATCCTTCACATAGGGCGGAGACCCAGTACTTC.

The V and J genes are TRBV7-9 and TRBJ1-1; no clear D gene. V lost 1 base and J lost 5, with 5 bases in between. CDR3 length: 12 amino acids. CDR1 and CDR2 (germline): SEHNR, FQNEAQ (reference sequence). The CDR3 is CASSLDLTEAFF. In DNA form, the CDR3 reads TGTGCCAGCAGCTTAGATTTAACTGAAGCTTTCTTT.

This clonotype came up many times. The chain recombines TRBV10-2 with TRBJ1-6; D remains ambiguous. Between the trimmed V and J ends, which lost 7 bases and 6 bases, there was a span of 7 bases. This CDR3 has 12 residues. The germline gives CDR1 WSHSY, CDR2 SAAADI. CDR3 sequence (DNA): TGCGCCAGCACTCAAGTTAATTCACCCCTCCACTTT. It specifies CASTQVNSPLHF.